This paragraph reports one T cell receptor (beta chain). The data are from a study of blood T cell repertoires in COVID-19. About the research overall: Samples taken during acute and convalescent COVID-19 were collected in the United States, Italy and Spain. Sample material is recorded as cDNA or gDNA derived from T cells, B-cell-depleted T cells, or PBMCs.

In the original analysis: Reference gene primer amplification gave nucleated cell count estimates. Only in-frame clones appear in the TCRdb table, and some are missing; sequencing was by immunoSEQ multiplex PCR. The DNA was the basis for D and trimming; V, J and clone size are from that table. This sample yields about 73,000 clones, of which 90% are seen a single time; 16% belongs to the top ten. This CDR3 is built from 14 residues. Trimming removed 6 bases at V and 3 bases at J, with 12 bases between. Germline CDR1 reads MDHEN; CDR2 reads SYDVKM. The origin of this receptor is a woman older than 75 with active or convalescent COVID-19. This sequence joins TRBV28 and TRBJ1-3, with D possibly TRBD1 on 5 matching bases. The sequenced material came from peripheral blood. The CDR3 nucleotides are TGTGCCAGCAGCACTGGGGGGTTTGGAAACACCATATATTTT. Translated, it gives CASSTGGFGNTIYF.